Below are 22 T cell receptor beta chains sequenced from a single sample in a study of CD8 T cells in Susac syndrome. 0.5 to 1 ug RNA was reverse transcribed with random hexamers. TCRdb itself ran the immunoSEQ multiplex PCR reads through MiXCR, one entry per CDR3 protein. Of 300,000 or so distinct CDR3 sequences in the sample, under 95% were seen once. Sequenced input: CD4+ T cells from PBMCs. The receptors originated from a human donor with multiple sclerosis.

The chain recombines TRBV20-1 with TRBJ1-1; D perhaps matches TRBD1 (6 bases). This CDR3 is built from 12 residues. V lost 5 bases and J lost 5, with 12 bases in between. Germline V gives CDR1 DFQATT, CDR2 SNEGSKA (reference sequence). CDR3 sequence: CSAATGKTEAFF. The CDR3 DNA sequence: TGCAGTGCTGCGACAGGTAAAACTGAAGCTTTCTTT.

The chain has TRBV30 and TRBJ2-1, with unresolved D. CDR1 GTSNPN and CDR2 SVGIG come from the germline V gene (reference sequence). The CDR3 is 13 amino acids. Trimming removed 2 bases from V and 2 bases from J, with 7 bases in between. CDR3 bases: TGTGCCTGGAGTCTTTCGGCCTACAATGAGCAGTTCTTC. It codes for CAWSLSAYNEQFF. Filled out from reference TRBV30 and TRBJ2-1, the complete variable domain reads SQTIHQWPATLVQPVGSPLSLECTVEGTSNPNLYWYRQAAGRGLQLLFYSVGIGQISSEVPQNLSASRPQDRQFILSSKKLLLSDSGFYLCAWSLSAYNEQFFGPGTRLTVL.

The chain couples TRBV5-1 to TRBJ2-3, with D possibly TRBD2 on 6 matching bases. The V gene lost 1 base and the J gene lost 1 base, with 10 bases spanning the gap. This CDR3 is built from 15 residues. Germline V lookup: CDR1 SGHRS, CDR2 YFSETQ. The DNA for the CDR3 is TGCGCCAGCAGCTTGCTAGCGAGGGGCACAGATACGCAGTATTTT. Residues: CASSLLARGTDTQYF.

The chain recombines TRBV7-8 with TRBJ2-3; the D is unclear. CDR1 and CDR2 (germline): SGHVS, FQNEAQ. This CDR3 contains 15 residues. The V end lost 4 bases, the J end lost 2 bases, and 13 bases lay between the germline ends. CDR3 sequence: CASSSNSLITDTQYF. In DNA form, the CDR3 reads TGTGCCAGCAGCTCGAACTCTCTCATCACAGATACGCAGTATTTT.

The chain's CDR3 is CASSLGTAYTQYF. DNA of the CDR3: TGTGCCAGCAGCTTAGGGACAGCCTATACGCAGTATTTT. V usage is TRBV7-3 and J usage is TRBJ2-3; the match to TRBD1 covers 7 bases. The CDR3 runs 13 residues. Germline V gene sequence: CDR1 SGHTA, CDR2 FQGTGA. Trimming at V came to 2 bases and at J to 7 bases, leaving 3 bases not matched to a gene.

V usage is TRBV6-2 or TRBV6-3 and J usage is TRBJ2-1; 8 bases agree with TRBD2. V was clipped by 5 bases and J by 2 bases; unmatched bases: 14. The length of the CDR3 is 18 residues. Germline lookup yields CDR1 MNHEY and CDR2 SVGEGT. Written as DNA, the CDR3 is TGTGCCAGCAGTCGTAACCGGGGCGAGCGGGGGACCTACAATGAGCAGTTCTTC. It translates to CASSRNRGERGTYNEQFF.

The chain has TRBV19 and TRBJ2-5; D remains ambiguous. This CDR3 region has 13 residues. V shed 5 bases and J shed 5 bases, with 12 bases lying between them. The V gene's germline CDR1 is LNHDA and CDR2 SQIVND (reference sequence). CDR3 sequence: CASSARSEETQYF. The CDR3 nucleotides are TGTGCCAGTAGTGCCCGGAGTGAGGAGACCCAGTACTTC.

This rearrangement joins TRBV28 to TRBJ2-7; D possibly corresponds to TRBD2 (5 bases). The CDR3 totals 15 residues. V was trimmed by 5 bases and J by 3 bases, leaving 17 bases between them. Germline V CDR1 and CDR2: MDHEN, SYDVKM. CDR3 residues: CASSNPRRALYEQYF. Written as DNA, the CDR3 is TGTGCCAGCAGTAATCCCCGGCGGGCGCTCTACGAGCAGTACTTC.

The V gene is TRBV7-9, the J gene TRBJ2-7; D is unresolved. Trimming took 5 bases from V and 3 from J, leaving 14 bases between them. In germline, CDR1 is SEHNR, CDR2 FQNEAQ (reference sequence). CDR3 size: 14 residues. CDR3: CASSPDHRIYEQYF. In nucleotides, the CDR3 is TGTGCCAGCAGCCCCGACCACCGAATCTACGAGCAGTACTTC.

The genes are TRBV30 and TRBJ1-2; D not resolved. This CDR3 has 12 amino acids. CDR1 is GTSNPN and CDR2 is SVGIG in the germline V gene (reference sequence). Deletions cut 2 bases from V and 5 bases from J, with 9 bases between. The CDR3 sequence: CAWSPSGYGYTF. DNA of the CDR3: TGTGCCTGGAGTCCATCGGGATATGGCTACACCTTC.

The chain is built from TRBV2 and TRBJ2-5; a weak D match, TRBD2 (5 bases). The germline gives CDR1 SNHLY, CDR2 FYNNEI. Trimming took 6 bases from V and 2 from J, leaving 10 bases between them. The CDR3 loop spans 13 amino acids. The CDR3 sequence: CASRKGAQETQYF. The CDR3 nucleotides read TGTGCCAGCAGGAAGGGAGCGCAAGAGACCCAGTACTTC.

This chain links TRBV7-9 with TRBJ1-2; D uncertain. Germline V CDR1 and CDR2: SEHNR, FQNEAQ (reference sequence). This CDR3 contains 15 residues. V was shortened by 1 base and J by 8 bases, with 17 bases between the two germline ends. This CDR3 reads CASSLEVNGRTGYTF. CDR3 sequence (DNA): TGTGCCAGCAGCTTAGAGGTAAACGGTCGAACGGGCTACACCTTC.

The J gene is TRBJ2-3, the V gene TRBV20-1; 7 nucleotides match TRBD2. J was trimmed by 1 base and V by 3 bases; bases with no gene match: 7. The CDR3 is 15 residues long. CDR1 DFQATT and CDR2 SNEGSKA come from the germline V gene (reference sequence). This CDR3 reads CSASQRAGRTDTQYF. CDR3 nucleotide sequence: TGCAGTGCTAGCCAGCGAGCGGGACGCACAGATACGCAGTATTTT.

The gene calls are TRBV20-1 and TRBJ2-1; 10 nucleotides match TRBD2. In germline, CDR1 is DFQATT, CDR2 SNEGSKA (reference sequence). This CDR3 has 17 amino acids. The ends lost 2 bases at V and 2 bases at J; junction bases unmatched: 9. The CDR3 is CSARSTLAGVPYNEQFF. Written as DNA, the CDR3 is TGCAGTGCTAGATCGACCCTAGCGGGAGTCCCCTACAATGAGCAGTTCTTC.

The chain is built from TRBV9 and TRBJ2-3; TRBD1 is a possible D gene (6 bases). Germline V gene sequence: CDR1 SGDLS, CDR2 YYNGEE. V shed 3 bases and J shed 9 bases, with 20 bases lying between them. The CDR3 length is 15 residues. The CDR3 coding sequence is TGTGCCAGCAGCGACAGGGATTCGCCGGCTGGGACGCAGTATTTT. It yields the protein CASSDRDSPAGTQYF.

The gene calls are TRBV9 and TRBJ2-1; 7 nucleotides match TRBD1. Unmatched junction bases numbered 4, after V lost 5 bases and J lost 5 bases. The CDR3 has 13 residues. CDR1 and CDR2 (germline): SGDLS, YYNGEE. Here the CDR3 reads CASRGDSHNEQFF. The CDR3 bases are TGTGCCAGCAGGGGGGACAGCCACAATGAGCAGTTCTTC.

V usage is TRBV6-6 and J usage is TRBJ2-1; D unclear. With 4 bases removed from V and 5 bases from J, the gap between germline ends came to 3 bases. The CDR3 runs to 11 residues. Germline CDR1 is MNHNY and CDR2 is SVGAGI (reference sequence). This CDR3 is CASSWDNEQFF. In DNA form, the CDR3 reads TGTGCCAGCAGTTGGGACAATGAGCAGTTCTTC.

The chain couples TRBV5-8 to TRBJ2-5; D gene uncertain. V was clipped by 4 bases and J by 7 bases, with 11 bases between them. This CDR3 has 12 amino acids. Germline V lookup: CDR1 SGHTS, CDR2 YDEGEE. The CDR3 sequence: CASSLVWVTQYF. CDR3 coding DNA: TGTGCCAGCAGCCTAGTTTGGGTGACCCAGTACTTC.

This clonotype occurred a few times. The gene calls are TRBV19 and TRBJ2-1, with 8 bases identical to TRBD1. Germline CDR1 reads LNHDA; CDR2 reads SQIVND (reference sequence). The CDR3 totals 14 residues. V gave up 5 bases and J gave up 4 bases; unmatched junction bases: 4. CDR3 in amino acids: CASSRGQAYNEQFF. The CDR3 DNA sequence: TGTGCCAGTAGTCGGGGACAGGCGTACAATGAGCAGTTCTTC.

This clonotype was observed a few times. The chain is built from TRBV6-2 or TRBV6-3 and TRBJ2-4; 12 nucleotides match TRBD2. V lost 5 bases, J lost 1 base, and 9 bases stayed unmatched. The CDR3 contains 18 residues. Germline V gene sequence: CDR1 MNHEY, CDR2 SVGEGT. The CDR3 spells CASSQSTSGRVAKNIQYF. DNA for the CDR3: TGTGCCAGCAGTCAATCGACTAGCGGGAGAGTGGCCAAAAACATTCAGTACTTC.

V usage is TRBV19 and J usage is TRBJ2-2; 9 bases map to TRBD1. The V segment lost 3 bases and the J segment 3 bases; nucleotides outside the gene matches: 2. Germline CDR1 and CDR2: LNHDA and SQIVND (reference sequence). This CDR3 contains 15 residues. This CDR3 is CASSIWTGDTGELFF. The CDR3 nucleotides are TGTGCCAGTAGTATTTGGACAGGGGACACCGGGGAGCTGTTTTTT.

This clonotype appeared a single time. The chain joins TRBV4-3 to TRBJ2-5; tentative D call: TRBD2 (5 bases). V gave up 0 bases and J gave up 3 bases, with 8 bases separating them. Germline CDR1 reads LGHNA; CDR2 reads YSLEER. The CDR3 has 14 residues. CDR3 DNA sequence: TGCGCCAGCAGCCAAGATCCCGGGAAAGAGACCCAGTACTTC. Translated: CASSQDPGKETQYF.